What follows is one TCR beta chain and its context. These data are taken from a study of TIL therapy for anti-PD-1-resistant metastatic lung cancer. Study information: Most patients had lung adenocarcinoma.

Sequencing used immunoSEQ v3. TCRdb's copy holds only in-frame clones and misses some; the assay was immunoSEQ multiplex PCR. This sample has more than 45,000 clones; roughly 80% occur once, and the top ten carry 1.5% to 2%. The sample's time point: pre-treatment sample, taken before nivolumab and TIL therapy. Stage 4 NSCLC adults joined between 2017 and 2020. Germline assignment: CDR1 SGHTA and CDR2 FQGNSA. Losses at the gene ends were 6 bases for V and 4 bases for J; bases not matched to a gene: 5. This CDR3 has 14 amino acids. The gene calls are TRBV7-2 and TRBJ2-3, with 9 bases fitting TRBD2. The sample here was blood, taken at baseline. The TCR sequence derives from a person between 25 and 80 years old with non-small cell lung cancer. The DNA of the CDR3 is TGTGCCAGCAGGCCGGGACTAGCAGCAGATACGCAGTATTTT. Translating it yields CASRPGLAADTQYF.